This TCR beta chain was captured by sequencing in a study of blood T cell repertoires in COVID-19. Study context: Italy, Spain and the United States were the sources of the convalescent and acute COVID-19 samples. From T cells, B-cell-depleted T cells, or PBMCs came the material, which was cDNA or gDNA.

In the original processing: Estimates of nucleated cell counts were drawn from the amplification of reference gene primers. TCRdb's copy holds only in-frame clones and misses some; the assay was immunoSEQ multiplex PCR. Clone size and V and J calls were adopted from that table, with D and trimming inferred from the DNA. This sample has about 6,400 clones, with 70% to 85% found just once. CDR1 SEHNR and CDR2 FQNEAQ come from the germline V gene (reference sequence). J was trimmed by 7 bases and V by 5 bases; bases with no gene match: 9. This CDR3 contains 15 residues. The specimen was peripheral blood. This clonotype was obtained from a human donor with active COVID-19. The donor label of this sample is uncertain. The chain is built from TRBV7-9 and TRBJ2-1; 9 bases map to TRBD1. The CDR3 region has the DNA TGTGCCAGCAGCAGGGGGACAGGGCCGAGGAATGAGCAGTTCTTC. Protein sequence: CASSRGTGPRNEQFF.